This T cell receptor beta chain appears in the sequencing data of a study of blood T cell repertoires in COVID-19 (dated by TCRdb to 2019 to 2021). About the study as a whole: Samples covering the acute and convalescent phases of COVID-19 were provided by collaborators in the United States, Italy and Spain. Sample metadata almost always included a de-identified subject ID, COVID-19 status, age in years and sex. A freely available public database, intended as a resource for researchers studying the immune response to SARS-CoV-2, is where the repertoires were released. Where HLA class I and class II types were available, the types were taken from metadata supplied by the sample provider, not from assay-based typing. Subjects who had been exposed to COVID-19, were actively infected with it, or had recovered from it provided the deeply sampled blood TCRbeta repertoires that made up the dataset. The samples were drawn from two sources: the first 160 participants of the ongoing ImmuneRACE study, and 1,254 subjects contributed by 6 global collaborators. The material from the prospective study consisted of cDNA or gDNA derived from T cells, B-cell-depleted T cells, or PBMCs. The investigation overall reported the following: The quantity of clinical and demographic metadata differed by source and by participant and was supplied without curation.

Reading the germline V gene gives CDR1 SGHRS and CDR2 YFSETQ. V is shortened by 5 bases, J by 6 bases, and the region joining them spans 11 bases. Inclusive of the bounding cysteine and phenylalanine, the CDR3 is 12 residues long. Only the CDR3 part of the read is kept: 36 bases, read in frame from the first base. Comments on this clone: No cognate antigen has been identified for it. Qualities for individual bases were not recorded, and no much larger clone is one base off.

TCRbeta CDR3 regions were amplified from genomic DNA using the immunoSEQ Assay, a bias-controlled multiplex PCR. On the authors' methods: The number of nucleated cells in each sample was estimated by amplification of reference gene primers within the assay. Sequence reads were collapsed and filtered to measure the absolute abundance of every unique TCRbeta CDR3 rearrangement. Productive Simpson clonality was computed per sample as the square root of Simpson's diversity index over productive rearrangements. TCRdb re-hosts the immuneACCESS table, in-frame sequences only. Its copies lack some clones; in the studies checked, an unresolved V gene accounts for under half of them, and the cause for the rest is not known. V and J calls and clone size are given by that table; D and trimming were obtained from the DNA. Within this sample are roughly 180,000 clones, with about four fifths of them counted one time only. The ten largest account for approximately 11% of the sample.

At one collaborating source in Seattle, patients were enrolled during active infection and were followed longitudinally through the course of disease. Whole blood was collected in K2EDTA tubes by collaborating institutions according to the institutions' own protocols. For TCRbeta analysis, collaborator samples were shipped as frozen whole blood, as isolated PBMCs, or as DNA extracted from either sample type. The source material was peripheral blood. The clonotype originates from a woman aged 40-49 years with COVID-19, enrolled during active disease. The rearrangement combines TRBV5-1 with TRBJ1-2; TRBD1 might be the D gene, on 6 matching bases. The CDR3 region: CASRTGGDGYTF. The nucleotides read TGCGCCAGCAGGACAGGCGGCGATGGCTACACCTTC.